This passage covers 14 T cell receptor beta chains from one sample sequenced in a study of regulatory T cells in long-lasting Graves disease (dated by TCRdb to about 2021). Library construction relied on multiplex PCR. Sequencing instrument: Illumina HiSeq 4000. CDR3 regions were amplified by Arm-PCR with iRepertoire HTBI primers to construct TCR beta libraries. TCRdb trimmed the raw reads at Q25, called clones with MiXCR and kept productive beta chains. Each record represents a unique CDR3 protein, reported with the most common genes and DNA among its rows. Within this sample are roughly 400,000 distinct CDR3 sequences, with less than 25% of them counted one time only. The ten largest clones capture 20% to 25% of the sample. The time point label for this specimen denotes: persistent/refractory GD, antithyroid drugs over 5 years with positive TRAb. For both TCR sequencing and RNA sequencing, RNA was extracted from PBMCs in TRIzol.

Sequenced material: peripheral blood mononuclear cells (PBMCs), taken when the disease was refractory, from a patient treated with antithyroid drugs. Every receptor here comes from a female donor with Graves disease.

This clonotype was counted at least ten times. The CDR3 coding sequence is TGCAGTGCTAGAGATCTACGTACCCAAGAGACCCAGTACTTC. Translated: CSARDLRTQETQYF. This chain links TRBV20-1 with TRBJ2-5; unclear D gene. The CDR3 loop spans 14 amino acids. In germline, CDR1 is DFQATT, CDR2 SNEGSKA (reference sequence). Deletions cut 0 bases from V and 1 base from J, with 9 bases between.

The chain links TRBV5-1 to TRBJ1-1; 8 bases align to TRBD1. Germline lookup yields CDR1 SGHRS and CDR2 YFSETQ. V gave up 4 bases and J gave up 10 bases; unmatched junction bases: 15. The CDR3 length is 15 residues. CDR3 residues: CASSTGVLAGGIAFF. The CDR3 coding sequence is TGCGCCAGCAGCACTGGCGTGTTGGCAGGGGGCATAGCTTTCTTT.

This clonotype has at least ten counts. This chain connects TRBV2 to TRBJ2-5, with D unclear. V lost 3 bases and J lost 2, with 13 bases in between. The V gene's germline CDR1 is SNHLY and CDR2 FYNNEI. This CDR3 region has 15 residues. The CDR3 loop is CASSDVYGGQETQYF. CDR3 bases: TGTGCCAGCAGTGATGTTTACGGCGGTCAAGAGACCCAGTACTTC.

This clonotype was counted only a few times. CDR3 DNA sequence: TGTGCCTGGAGTGAGGAGGACACTGAAGCTTTCTTT. It is translated as CAWSEEDTEAFF. The V and J genes are TRBV30 and TRBJ1-1, with D hard to call. Germline values: CDR1 GTSNPN, CDR2 SVGIG (reference sequence). There are 12 residues in the CDR3. V was trimmed by 1 base and J by 3 bases, leaving 6 bases between them.

The chain carries TRBV10-3 and TRBJ2-1; 7 bases align to TRBD2. Germline trimming cut 3 bases from V and 9 bases from J; bases unmatched to any gene: 5. The CDR3 has 13 amino acids. CDR1 is ENHRY, CDR2 SYGVKD, per germline. This CDR3 reads CAISEGEGGEQFF. The CDR3 DNA follows: TGTGCCATCAGTGAAGGGGAGGGTGGTGAGCAGTTCTTC.

This clonotype was seen repeatedly, ten times or more. The chain joins TRBV28 to TRBJ2-7, with 7 bases aligning to TRBD2. From germline, CDR1 is MDHEN and CDR2 SYDVKM. This CDR3 is 13 amino acids long. V gave up 6 bases and J gave up 6 bases; unmatched junction bases: 8. This CDR3 reads CASSSGGVLEQYF. The CDR3, as DNA: TGTGCCAGCAGCTCTGGGGGGGTCCTCGAGCAGTACTTC.

V usage is TRBV4-1 and J usage is TRBJ1-2, with TRBD1 identical over 8 bases. The germline V gene has CDR1 MGHRA and CDR2 YSYEKL. The CDR3 loop spans 15 amino acids. V lost 0 bases, J lost 5 bases, and 5 bases stayed unmatched. The CDR3 protein is CASSQDMDRVYGYTF. CDR3 sequence (DNA): TGCGCCAGCAGCCAAGATATGGACAGGGTATATGGCTACACCTTC.

This clonotype was detected ten times or more. The chain recombines TRBV12-3 or TRBV12-4 with TRBJ1-1, with D maybe TRBD1 (5 bases). The CDR3 contains 14 residues. V dropped 1 base and J dropped 1 base, with 7 bases sitting between them. The CDR3 sequence: CASSLGGKNTEAFF. CDR3 bases: TGTGCCAGCAGTTTAGGGGGGAAGAACACTGAAGCTTTCTTT.

This clonotype appeared many times. The chain joins TRBV28 to TRBJ1-1; D unresolved. From germline, CDR1 is MDHEN and CDR2 SYDVKM. Trimming took 6 bases from V and 1 from J, leaving 9 bases between them. This CDR3 is 13 amino acids long. The CDR3 region has the DNA TGTGCCAGCAGAAGCCCGGGGAACACTGAAGCTTTCTTT. This gives the protein CASRSPGNTEAFF.

This clonotype was seen a few times. This chain connects TRBV27 to TRBJ1-1; D is uncertain. V lost 2 bases to trimming and J lost 9 bases, with 10 bases between them. Per germline, CDR1 MNHEY and CDR2 SMNVEV (reference sequence). The CDR3 is 12 residues long. CDR3 DNA: TGTGCCAGCAGTTTAGCAGAGGGAAAAGCTTTCTTT. Protein product: CASSLAEGKAFF.

The chain employs TRBV6-2 or TRBV6-3 and TRBJ1-2; D perhaps matches TRBD1 (6 bases). CDR1 is MNHEY, CDR2 SVGEGT, per germline. The CDR3 totals 13 residues. The V and J ends lost 7 bases and 5 bases respectively, with 14 bases between them. CDR3 sequence (DNA): TGTGCCAGCAACGGTTGGCAGGGGTATGGCTACACCTTC. Its protein is CASNGWQGYGYTF.

This clonotype showed up just a few times. The rearrangement links TRBV10-3 to TRBJ2-7; TRBD2 matches at 10 bases. This CDR3 region has 13 residues. Germline values: CDR1 ENHRY, CDR2 SYGVKD. Unmatched junction bases numbered 8, after V lost 10 bases and J lost 5 bases. The chain's CDR3 is CATVAGGGHEQYF. The DNA for the CDR3 is TGTGCCACCGTAGCGGGAGGCGGCCACGAGCAGTACTTC.

This clonotype turned up a few times. This sequence joins TRBV10-3 and TRBJ2-7; TRBD2 is a possible D gene (6 bases). V was shortened by 3 bases and J by 2 bases, with 14 bases between the two germline ends. The CDR3 has 15 amino acids. CDR1 is ENHRY and CDR2 is SYGVKD in the germline V gene. The CDR3 loop reads CAISDRTIKTYEQYF. DNA for the CDR3: TGTGCCATCAGTGACAGGACTATCAAAACCTACGAGCAGTACTTC.

The chain links TRBV19 to TRBJ2-5, with 10 nucleotides matching TRBD2. V lost 5 bases and J lost 5; bases outside the gene matches: 8. Germline V gives CDR1 LNHDA, CDR2 SQIVND (reference sequence). The CDR3 sequence is 15 residues long. In nucleotides, the CDR3 is TGTGCCAGTAGTCCTTCTAGCGGGAGAGGGGAGACCCAGTACTTC. This sequence encodes CASSPSSGRGETQYF.